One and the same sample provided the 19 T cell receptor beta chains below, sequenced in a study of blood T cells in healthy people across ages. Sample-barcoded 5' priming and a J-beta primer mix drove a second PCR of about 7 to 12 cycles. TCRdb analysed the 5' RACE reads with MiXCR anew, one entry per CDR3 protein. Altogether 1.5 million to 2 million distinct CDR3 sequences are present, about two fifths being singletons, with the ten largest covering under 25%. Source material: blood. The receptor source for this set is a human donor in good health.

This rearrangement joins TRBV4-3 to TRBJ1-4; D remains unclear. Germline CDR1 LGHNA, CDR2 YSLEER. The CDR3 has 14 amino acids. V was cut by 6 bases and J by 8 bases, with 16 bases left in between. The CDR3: CASSAQLRREKLFF. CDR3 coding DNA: TGCGCCAGCAGTGCTCAACTCAGGAGAGAAAAACTGTTTTTT.

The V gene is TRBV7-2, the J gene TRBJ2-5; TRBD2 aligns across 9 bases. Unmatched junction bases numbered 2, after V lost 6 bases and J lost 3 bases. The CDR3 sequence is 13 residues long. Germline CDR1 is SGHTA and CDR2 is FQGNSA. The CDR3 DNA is TGTGCCAGCAGGAAGCGGGGGGAAGAGACCCAGTACTTC. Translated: CASRKRGEETQYF.

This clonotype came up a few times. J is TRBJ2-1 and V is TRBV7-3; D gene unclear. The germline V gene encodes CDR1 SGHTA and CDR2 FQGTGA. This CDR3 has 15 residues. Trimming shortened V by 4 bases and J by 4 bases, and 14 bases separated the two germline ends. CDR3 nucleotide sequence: TGTGCCAGCAGCTCAGGTCCTGGCTCGTACAATGAGCAGTTCTTC. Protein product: CASSSGPGSYNEQFF.

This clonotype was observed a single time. CDR3 DNA: TGTGCCAGCGGCTGGACAGGGTATCGGGACGAGCAGTACTTC. Its translation is CASGWTGYRDEQYF. The rearrangement joins TRBV27 to TRBJ2-5, with 8 bases identical to TRBD1. Judging by the DNA end, TRBJ2-7 fits better; the J call may be wrong. Germline CDR1 is MNHEY and CDR2 is SMNVEV (reference sequence). CDR3 length equals 14 residues.

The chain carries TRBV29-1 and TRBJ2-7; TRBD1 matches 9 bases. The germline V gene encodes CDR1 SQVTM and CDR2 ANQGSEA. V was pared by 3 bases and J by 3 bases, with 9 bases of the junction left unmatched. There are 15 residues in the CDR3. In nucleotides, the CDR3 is TGCAGCGTTGAGAGCACAGGGGGCGGTTACTACGAGCAGTACTTC. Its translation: CSVESTGGGYYEQYF.

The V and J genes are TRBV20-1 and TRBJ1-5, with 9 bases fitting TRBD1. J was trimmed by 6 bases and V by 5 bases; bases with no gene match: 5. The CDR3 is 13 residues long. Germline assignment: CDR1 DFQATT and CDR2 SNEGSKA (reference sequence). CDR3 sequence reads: CSAGTGLIQPQHF. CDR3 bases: TGCAGTGCTGGGACAGGGTTGATTCAGCCCCAGCATTTT.

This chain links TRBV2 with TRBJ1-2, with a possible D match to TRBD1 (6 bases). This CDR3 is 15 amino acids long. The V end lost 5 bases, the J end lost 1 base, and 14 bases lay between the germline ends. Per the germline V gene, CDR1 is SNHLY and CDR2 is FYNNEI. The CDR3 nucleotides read TGTGCCAGCAGTAAAGGGGGGCAACTTAACTATGGCTACACCTTC. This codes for CASSKGGQLNYGYTF.

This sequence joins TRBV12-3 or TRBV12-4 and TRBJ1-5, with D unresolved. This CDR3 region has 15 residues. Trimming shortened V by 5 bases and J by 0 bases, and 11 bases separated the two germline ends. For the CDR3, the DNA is TGTGCCAGCAGTAGAAAGTCATATAGCAATCAGCCCCAGCATTTT. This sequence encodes CASSRKSYSNQPQHF.

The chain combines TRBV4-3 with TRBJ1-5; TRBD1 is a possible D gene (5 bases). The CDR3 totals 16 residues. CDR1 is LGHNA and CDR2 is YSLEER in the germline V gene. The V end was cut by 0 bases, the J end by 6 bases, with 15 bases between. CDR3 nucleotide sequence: TGCGCCAGCAGCCAAGATTTCGGCCAGGGCGGTCAGCCCCAGCATTTT. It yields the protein CASSQDFGQGGQPQHF.

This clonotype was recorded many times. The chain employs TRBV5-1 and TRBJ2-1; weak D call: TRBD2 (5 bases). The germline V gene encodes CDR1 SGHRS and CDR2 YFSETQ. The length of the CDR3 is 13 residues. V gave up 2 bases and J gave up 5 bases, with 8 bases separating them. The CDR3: CASSLWGDNEQFF. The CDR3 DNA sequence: TGCGCCAGCAGCTTATGGGGAGACAATGAGCAGTTCTTC.

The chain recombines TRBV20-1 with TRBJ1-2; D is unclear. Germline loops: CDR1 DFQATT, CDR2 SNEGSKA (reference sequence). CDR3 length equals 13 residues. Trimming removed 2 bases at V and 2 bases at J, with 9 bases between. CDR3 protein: CSARNAGNYGYTF. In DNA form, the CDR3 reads TGCAGTGCTAGAAATGCCGGAAACTATGGCTACACCTTC.

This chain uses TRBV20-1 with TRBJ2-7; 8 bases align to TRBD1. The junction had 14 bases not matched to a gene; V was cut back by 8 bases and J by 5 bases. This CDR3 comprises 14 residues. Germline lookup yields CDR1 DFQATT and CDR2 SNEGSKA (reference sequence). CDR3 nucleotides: TGCAGTCACTTGAGGGCAGGGGGCTTCAACGAGCAGTACTTC. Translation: CSHLRAGGFNEQYF.

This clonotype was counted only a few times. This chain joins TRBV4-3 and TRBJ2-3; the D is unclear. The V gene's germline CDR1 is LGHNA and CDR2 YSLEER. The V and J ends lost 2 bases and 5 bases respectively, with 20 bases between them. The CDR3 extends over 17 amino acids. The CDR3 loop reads CASSQLPNGPYGDTQYF. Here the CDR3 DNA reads TGCGCCAGCAGCCAACTCCCGAACGGTCCATACGGAGATACGCAGTATTTT.

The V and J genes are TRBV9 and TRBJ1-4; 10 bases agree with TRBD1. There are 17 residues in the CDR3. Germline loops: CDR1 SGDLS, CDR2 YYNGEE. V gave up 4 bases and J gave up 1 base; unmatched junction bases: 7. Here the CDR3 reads CASSITGTGETNEKLFF. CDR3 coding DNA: TGTGCCAGCAGCATAACCGGGACAGGGGAAACTAATGAAAAACTGTTTTTT.

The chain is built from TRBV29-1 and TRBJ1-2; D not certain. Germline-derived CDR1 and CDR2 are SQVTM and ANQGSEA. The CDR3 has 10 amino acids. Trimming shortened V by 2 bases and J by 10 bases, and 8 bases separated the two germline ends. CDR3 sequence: CSVERTTYTF. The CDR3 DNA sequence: TGCAGCGTTGAAAGGACCACCTACACCTTC.

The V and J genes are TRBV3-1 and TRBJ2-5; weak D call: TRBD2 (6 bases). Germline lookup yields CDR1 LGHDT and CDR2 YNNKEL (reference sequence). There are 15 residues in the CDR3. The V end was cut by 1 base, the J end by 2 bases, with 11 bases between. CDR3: CASSQVYGGQETQYF. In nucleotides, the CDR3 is TGTGCCAGCAGCCAAGTGTACGGGGGACAAGAGACCCAGTACTTC.

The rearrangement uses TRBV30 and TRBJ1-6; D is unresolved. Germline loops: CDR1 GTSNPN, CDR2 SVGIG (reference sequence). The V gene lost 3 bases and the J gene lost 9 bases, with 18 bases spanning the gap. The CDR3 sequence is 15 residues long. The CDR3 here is CAWSPLRRVGSPLHF. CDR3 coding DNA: TGTGCCTGGAGCCCCCTAAGGAGGGTAGGTTCACCCCTCCACTTT. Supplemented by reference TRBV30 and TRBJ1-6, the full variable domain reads SQTIHQWPATLVQPVGSPLSLECTVEGTSNPNLYWYRQAAGRGLQLLFYSVGIGQISSEVPQNLSASRPQDRQFILSSKKLLLSDSGFYLCAWSPLRRVGSPLHFGNGTRLTVT.

The CDR3, as DNA: TGCAGTGCTTCCCGTTACTACGAGCAGTACTTC. Translation: CSASRYYEQYF. The rearrangement uses TRBV20-1 and TRBJ2-7; D remains unclear. The germline V gene has CDR1 DFQATT and CDR2 SNEGSKA (reference sequence). Deletions cut 5 bases from V and 3 bases from J, with 8 bases between. The CDR3 sequence is 11 residues long.

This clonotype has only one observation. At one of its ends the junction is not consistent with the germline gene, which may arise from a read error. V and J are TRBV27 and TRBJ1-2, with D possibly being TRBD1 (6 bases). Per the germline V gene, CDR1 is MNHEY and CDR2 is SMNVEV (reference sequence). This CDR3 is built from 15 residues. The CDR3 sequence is CVSNPGAGEPYGYTF. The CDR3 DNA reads TGTGTCAGCAACCCCGGGGCAGGGGAGCCCTATGGCTACACCTTC.